The present TCR beta chain was sequenced within a study of CD8+ T cells in alopecia areata. This clone was observed a single time. Antigen specificity is unknown. Treatment denoted: oral pan-JAK inhibitor, 5-10 mg twice daily. Whole-study results and caveats: Clonality exceeded that of normal scalp in lesional scalp, most notably in alopecia totalis/universalis. Whether baseline CD8+ expansion is linked to response remains uncertain, given a single nonresponder.

Sequencing relied on a cDNA template that was reverse transcribed from extracted RNA. Some clones are missing from TCRdb's copy, which holds only in-frame ones; the method was immunoSEQ multiplex PCR. The sample has about 220,000 clones, 50% to 60% seen once. The sequences come from CD4+ T cells sorted from blood, collected at week 4, from a patient treated with tofacitinib. This TCR was sampled from a human donor with alopecia areata.

The CDR3 spells CASDGLDYGYTF. DNA for the CDR3: TGTGCCAGCGATGGTCTGGACTATGGCTACACCTTC. The chain couples TRBV2 to TRBJ1-2; D gene uncertain. Germline V gene lookup returns CDR1 SNHLY and CDR2 FYNNEI. The CDR3 is 12 amino acids. Trimming took off 8 bases at V and 3 bases at J, with 10 bases between the two ends.